Listed below are T cell receptor beta chains from one sample, sequenced in a study of shared clonotypes between healthy human individuals. Sequencing used immunoSEQ multiplex PCR; TCRdb keeps in-frame clones, though not all of them. Altogether 1,500,000 or so clones are present, around 98.5% being singletons, with the ten largest covering over 0.3%. Sequenced sample: naive CD4+ T cells sorted from blood. Source of these receptors: a man in his thirties or forties in good health. Both conserved end residues are part of each CDR3. Each record gives: D gene, J gene, V gene, clone size, CDR3 DNA, CDR3 protein. The D gene is left open where the match is weak. A row's size may be missing; if present it is once, few, many or a size class.

- TRBJ2-7 TRBV5-1 - TGCGCCAGCAGCTTTGGGCGGGTGGGGGTCTACGAGCAGTACTTC CASSFGRVGVYEQYF
- TRBJ2-7 TRBV28 - TGTGCCAGCCGGCTGCGCCCCCTTAATAAGGAGCAGTACTTC CASRLRPLNKEQYF
- TRBJ2-5 TRBV5-6 - TGTGCCAGCAGCACAAGGGGGGTGCCGGAGACCCAGTACTTC CASSTRGVPETQYF
- TRBJ2-7 TRBV2 - TGTGCCAGCATGGTCGACAGTTCCTACGAGCAGTACTTC CASMVDSSYEQYF
TRBD2 TRBJ2-5 TRBV14 - TGTGCCAGCAGCGTGCTAGCGGATAAGTACCAAGAGACCCAGTACTTC CASSVLADKYQETQYF
TRBD2 TRBJ2-1 TRBV2 - TGTGCCAGCAGTTTAACCGGGACTAGCGGGAGAAGTGGGCAGTTCTTC CASSLTGTSGRSGQFF
TRBD2 TRBJ2-7 TRBV10-1 - TGCGCCAGCAGTGAGGTCAGCGGGACCCCCTCCTACGAGCAGTACTTC CASSEVSGTPSYEQYF
TRBD1 TRBJ2-1 TRBV9 - TGTGCCAGCAGCCCCAGGGGGCAGCACAATGAGCAGTTCTTC CASSPRGQHNEQFF
- TRBJ1-1 TRBV28 - TGTGCCAGCAGTCTAGGACGTTGGAACACTGAAGCTTTCTTT CASSLGRWNTEAFF
- TRBJ2-1 TRBV2 - TGTGCCAGCAGTCCTGACTACAATGAGCAGTTCTTC CASSPDYNEQFF
- TRBJ1-2 TRBV4-3 - TGCGCCAGCAGCCAAGGTCAAGCGCCGTATGGCTACACCTTC CASSQGQAPYGYTF
TRBD1 TRBJ2-7 TRBV15 - TGTGCCACCGCCGGGACAGGGGGCTTCTACGAGCAGTACTTC CATAGTGGFYEQYF
- TRBJ2-2 TRBV9 - TGTGCCAGCAGCGTCAGCGCCGGGGCGAACACCGGGGAGCTGTTTTTT CASSVSAGANTGELFF
TRBD2 TRBJ2-7 TRBV5-1 - TGCGCCAGCAGCTTCAGCGGGAGTACGGGAGAGCAGTACTTC CASSFSGSTGEQYF
- TRBJ2-7 TRBV6-5 - TGTGCCAGCAGTTTTAATACAGGGAGGGACGAGCAGTACTTC CASSFNTGRDEQYF
TRBD1 TRBJ1-1 TRBV7-9 - TGTGCCAGCAGCTCCTGGGACAGTCCCATGAACACTGAAGCTTTCTTT CASSSWDSPMNTEAFF
TRBD1 TRBJ2-2 TRBV14 - TGTGCCAGCAGCCCTACAGGGGGCACCGGGGAGCTGTTTTTT CASSPTGGTGELFF
- TRBJ2-1 TRBV6-6 - TGTGCCAGCAGTTGGGCCTCAGGGGCCTACAATGAGCAGTTCTTC CASSWASGAYNEQFF
- TRBJ2-1 TRBV9 - TGTGCCAGCAGCGTAGGAGACACTAGGAATGAGCAGTTCTTC CASSVGDTRNEQFF
TRBD1 TRBJ2-7 TRBV11-3 - TGTGCCAGCAGCTTAGGCGGGACAGGGGTTAACGAGCAGTACTTC CASSLGGTGVNEQYF
TRBD1 TRBJ1-2 TRBV4-1 - TGCGCCAGCAGCCAACTGACAGGGCACAATGGCTACACCTTC CASSQLTGHNGYTF
- TRBJ2-7 TRBV6-1 - TGTGCCAGCAGTGAGGTTTGGGGGTCAGGCGAGCAGTACTTC CASSEVWGSGEQYF
TRBD1 TRBJ1-5 TRBV18 - TGTGCCAGCTCAAGGACAGGCCAGGATCAGCCCCAGCATTTT CASSRTGQDQPQHF
TRBD1 TRBJ1-4 TRBV18 - TGTGCCAGCTCACCCAGACAGGGCTTAGGTGAAAAACTGTTTTTT CASSPRQGLGEKLFF
- TRBJ1-5 TRBV7-2 - TGTGCCAGCAGCCCCGTAGGGCAGCCCCAGCATTTT CASSPVGQPQHF
- TRBJ2-3 TRBV5-4 once TGTGCCAGCAGCCCGGGGATTGTTAAAGATACGCAGTATTTT CASSPGIVKDTQYF
TRBD2 TRBJ2-1 TRBV7-2 - TGTGCCAGCAGCCTTACCCCTTTAGGACTAGCGGGAGGAAATGAGCAGTTCTTC CASSLTPLGLAGGNEQFF
TRBD2 TRBJ2-1 TRBV16 - TGTGCCAGCAGCCAAAGCGGGAGGGCCTCAGGGAATGAGCAGTTCTTC CASSQSGRASGNEQFF
- TRBJ2-3 TRBV18 once TGTGCCAGCTCACCGCTGGGACTCCCTAGCACAGATACGCAGTATTTT CASSPLGLPSTDTQYF
TRBD1 TRBJ1-2 TRBV30 - TGTGCCTGGAGTGGGACAGGGGGCGCTGGCTACACCTTC CAWSGTGGAGYTF
- TRBJ2-3 TRBV29-1 - TGCAGCGTTGGAGGATCTCAGGCGGCGGGGGCTGAAGATACGCAGTATTTT CSVGGSQAAGAEDTQYF
TRBD1 TRBJ2-7 TRBV18 - TGTGCCAGCTCACCGCTTGGACAGGGGGACGAGCAGTACTTC CASSPLGQGDEQYF
TRBD1 TRBJ1-2 TRBV7-9 - TGTGCCAGCAGCTCCGGGACAGGATGGGGCTATGGCTACACCTTC CASSSGTGWGYGYTF
- TRBJ2-7 TRBV5-1 - TGCGCCAGCAGCTTGGCCGGGGGCGAGCAGTACTTC CASSLAGGEQYF
TRBD1 TRBJ2-2 TRBV2 - TGTGCCAGCAGTAACAGGGGCGGGGAGCTGTTTTTT CASSNRGGELFF
TRBD2 TRBJ2-5 TRBV18 - TGTGCCAGCTCACCGCGACTAGCGGAACAAGAGACCCAGTACTTC CASSPRLAEQETQYF
TRBD2 TRBJ2-7 TRBV5-4 - TGTGCCAGCAGCCCTGGCGGGAGGGCCTACCACGAGCAGTACTTC CASSPGGRAYHEQYF
- TRBJ1-5 TRBV11-2 - TGTGCCAGCAGCTTAGGCGGACAGTCCAATCAGCCCCAGCATTTT CASSLGGQSNQPQHF
- TRBJ1-5 TRBV16 - TGTGCCAGCAGCCGATCCGGGGGGCATCAGCCCCAGCATTTT CASSRSGGHQPQHF
- TRBJ2-7 TRBV4-1 - TGCGCCAGCAGCCAAGATTCTGGCTACGAGCAGTACTTC CASSQDSGYEQYF
- TRBJ1-1 TRBV12-5 - TGTGCTAGTGGTTTCGCGGAAACTGAAGCTTTCTTT CASGFAETEAFF
TRBD2 TRBJ2-7 TRBV28 - TGTGCCAGTACCGGGACTAGCGGGAACTACGAGCAGTACTTC CASTGTSGNYEQYF
TRBD1 TRBJ2-3 TRBV7-2 once TGTGCCAGCAGCTTGGACAGGGGCACAGATACGCAGTATTTT CASSLDRGTDTQYF
- TRBJ1-1 TRBV18 - TGTGCCAGCTCACCTCTGAGGGCTTCCCCGGTTGGGGCCAACACTGAAGCTTTCTTT CASSPLRASPVGANTEAFF
- TRBJ2-1 TRBV7-9 - TGTGCCAGTGGTGGGGCTAGCTCCTACAATGAGCAGTTCTTC CASGGASSYNEQFF
TRBD2 TRBJ2-3 TRBV5-4 - TGTGCCAGCAGCTTGGTACTAGCGGCTTGGGGGAATACGCAGTATTTT CASSLVLAAWGNTQYF
- TRBJ2-1 TRBV5-4 - TGTGCCAGCAGCTTAGGAGCTACCAATGAGCAGTTCTTC CASSLGATNEQFF
- TRBJ1-3 TRBV5-4 - TGTGCCAGCAGCTTCCCCGGGGCTACAAACACCATATATTTT CASSFPGATNTIYF
TRBD1 TRBJ2-1 TRBV7-9 - TGTGCCAGCAGCTATCGGGACAGGGCCTACAATGAGCAGTTCTTC CASSYRDRAYNEQFF
- TRBJ2-3 TRBV6-5 - TGTGCCAGCAGTTGGATCAGAAGCACAGATACGCAGTATTTT CASSWIRSTDTQYF
- TRBJ1-3 TRBV11-2 few TGTGCCAGCAGCTTAGTTTCAGGGGACACCATATATTTT CASSLVSGDTIYF
TRBD1 TRBJ1-2 TRBV10-3 - TGTGCCATCAGTGAGTTGACAGGTGATTGGACAGGTGGCTACACCTTC CAISELTGDWTGGYTF